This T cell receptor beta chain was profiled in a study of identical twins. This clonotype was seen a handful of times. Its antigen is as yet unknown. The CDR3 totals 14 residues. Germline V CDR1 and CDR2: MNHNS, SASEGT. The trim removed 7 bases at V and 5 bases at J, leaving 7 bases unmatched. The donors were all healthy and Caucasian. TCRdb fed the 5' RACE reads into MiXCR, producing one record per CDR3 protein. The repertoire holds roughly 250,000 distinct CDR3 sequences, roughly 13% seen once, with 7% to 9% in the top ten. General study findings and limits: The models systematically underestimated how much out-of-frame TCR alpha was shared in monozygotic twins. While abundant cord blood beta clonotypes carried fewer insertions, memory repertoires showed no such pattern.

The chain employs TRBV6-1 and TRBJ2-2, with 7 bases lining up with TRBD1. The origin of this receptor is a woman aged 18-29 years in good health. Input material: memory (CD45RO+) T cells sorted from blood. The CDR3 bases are TGTGCCAGCAAAAATCCAGGGGGTACCGGGGAGCTGTTTTTT. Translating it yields CASKNPGGTGELFF.